Listed below are T cell receptor beta chains from one sample, sequenced in a study of CD8 T cells in Susac syndrome. Using its own MiXCR run on the immunoSEQ multiplex PCR reads, TCRdb lists one record per CDR3 protein. This table has more than 110,000 distinct CDR3 sequences, approximately 95% appearing once. Sequenced: CD4+ T cells from PBMCs. These receptors all come from a human donor with Susac syndrome. The CDR3 runs from the conserved cysteine through the conserved F or W. D genes are given only for firm matches. Some rows mark clone size as missing; the rest say once, few, many or name a class of expanded clone.

>-|-|TRBJ2-5|TRBV14
TGTGCCAGCAGCCCCAGGAGGAGAGAGACCCAGTACTTC
CASSPRRRETQYF
>-|-|TRBJ2-1|TRBV29-1
TGCAGCGTTGAGCGAGGGCGCGCCGGTGAGCAGTTCTTC
CSVERGRAGEQFF
>-|-|TRBJ1-1|TRBV5-1
TGCGCCAGCAGCTTAATCGGGACGGCTTATGAAGCTTTCTTT
CASSLIGTAYEAFF
>-|-|TRBJ2-1|TRBV28
TGTGCCAGCAGGCCGGCAGGGCAAAATGAGCAGTTCTTC
CASRPAGQNEQFF
>-|-|TRBJ1-2|TRBV4-1
TGCGCCAGCAGCCAAGTGGGGCAGCCTAACTATGGCTACACCTTC
CASSQVGQPNYGYTF
>TRBD2|-|TRBJ2-7|TRBV20-1
TGCAGTGCTATGACTAGCGGTCCCTACGAGCAGTACTTC
CSAMTSGPYEQYF
>-|-|TRBJ1-5|TRBV29-1
TGCAGCGTGAGTGTTGCAAATAGCAATCAGCCCCAGCATTTT
CSVSVANSNQPQHF
>-|-|TRBJ2-7|TRBV27
TGTGCCAGCAGTTTATCCAATCAGGGCCGCGAGCAGTACTTC
CASSLSNQGREQYF
>TRBD1|-|TRBJ1-2|TRBV28
TGTGCCAGCAGCGAGACAGGGGGACTGGATGGCTACACCTTC
CASSETGGLDGYTF
>TRBD1|-|TRBJ2-7|TRBV28
TGTGCCAGCGTGCCAGGGGGTACGTACGAGCAGTACTTC
CASVPGGTYEQYF
>TRBD1|-|TRBJ2-7|TRBV24-1
TGTGCCACCAGTGAAGGGACAGGGGTCCTCGAGCAGTACTTC
CATSEGTGVLEQYF
>-|-|TRBJ2-2|TRBV5-1
TGCGCCAGCAGCTTGGAGGGGGGTAAGACCGGGGAGCTGTTTTTT
CASSLEGGKTGELFF
>-|-|TRBJ1-6|TRBV20-1
TGCAGTGCTAGCAGGGGACTTAATTCACCCCTCCACTTT
CSASRGLNSPLHF
>TRBD1|-|TRBJ1-5|TRBV15
TGTGCCACCAGGGACAGGGGGCGCGGAGACTATCAGCCCCAGCATTTT
CATRDRGRGDYQPQHF
>-|-|TRBJ2-5|TRBV25-1
TGTGCCAGCAGTGACCCCGACAGCGCTCAAGAGACCCAGTACTTC
CASSDPDSAQETQYF
>-|-|TRBJ1-2|TRBV4-3
TGCGCCAGCAGCCAAGAGACGGAGGCTAACTATGGCTACACCTTC
CASSQETEANYGYTF
>-|-|TRBJ2-7|TRBV20-1
TGCAGTGCTGCCCGACCCCAGGGGAGACTAGAAGAGCAGTACTTC
CSAARPQGRLEEQYF
>TRBD1|-|TRBJ2-7|TRBV23-1
TGCGCCAGCAGTCACCCGGGACAGGCCCACGAGCAGTACTTC
CASSHPGQAHEQYF
>-|-|TRBJ1-1|TRBV20-1
TGCACTGTAGGGGGTGGAAACACTGAAGCTTTCTTT
CTVGGGNTEAFF
>-|once|TRBJ2-7|TRBV20-1
TGCAGTGCTTCCAAGAGTTACGAGCAGTACTTC
CSASKSYEQYF
>TRBD2|-|TRBJ2-5|TRBV15
TGTGCCACCAGCAGAGATCTCCCCTTTAGCGGGGACCAAGAGACCCAGTACTTC
CATSRDLPFSGDQETQYF
>TRBD2|-|TRBJ2-1|TRBV20-1
TGCAGTGCGGTCCCCCTAGCGGGAGGTTACAATGAGCAGTTCTTC
CSAVPLAGGYNEQFF
>-|-|TRBJ2-3|TRBV12-3/TRBV12-4
TGTGCCAGTAGGGCGGGAACAGATACGCAGTATTTT
CASRAGTDTQYF
>-|-|TRBJ1-1|TRBV20-1
TGCACAACACAGGGAGGTGGTGAAGCTTTCTTT
CTTQGGGEAFF
>-|-|TRBJ2-3|TRBV3-1
TGTGCCAGCAGCCAAGGACAGCTCATCACAGATACGCAGTATTTT
CASSQGQLITDTQYF
>-|-|TRBJ1-5|TRBV2
TGTGCCAGCTCTTCCTACGGCTCCAATCAGCCCCAGCATTTT
CASSSYGSNQPQHF
>-|-|TRBJ2-7|TRBV7-3
TGTGCCAGCAGCTCCCTACCTTACTACGAGCAGTACTTC
CASSSLPYYEQYF
>-|-|TRBJ2-5|TRBV18
TGTGCCAGCTCACCCGGGACACAACAAGAGACCCAGTACTTC
CASSPGTQQETQYF
>TRBD1|-|TRBJ1-4|TRBV29-1
TGCAGCGCCCGACAGGGTAATGAAAAACTGTTTTTT
CSARQGNEKLFF
>TRBD1|-|TRBJ1-1|TRBV30
TGTGCCTGGAAAGGGGGCGGGGGTGGAGCTTTCTTT
CAWKGGGGGAFF
>TRBD1|-|TRBJ2-7|TRBV10-3
TGTGCCATCAGTGTAAAGGGACAGGGGGTCCACGAGCAGTACTTC
CAISVKGQGVHEQYF
>-|-|TRBJ2-1|TRBV5-1
TGCGCCAGCAGCTTGGTAGTTGCCGGCTTTCCTAGCACCAGGGGCACATACAATGAGCAGTTCTTC
CASSLVVAGFPSTRGTYNEQFF
>TRBD1|-|TRBJ2-5|TRBV7-3
TGTGCCAGCAGCCTCCAGGGGGCAGGAGAGACCCAGTACTTC
CASSLQGAGETQYF
>TRBD2|-|TRBJ2-1|TRBV20-1
TGCAGTGCTAGACCTCGAGGGACTAGCGGGAGTCACAATGAGCAGTTCTTC
CSARPRGTSGSHNEQFF
>-|-|TRBJ1-2|TRBV30
TGTGCCTGGACCCCTTTCGGCCAGGCTTACTATGGCTACACCTTC
CAWTPFGQAYYGYTF
>TRBD2|-|TRBJ2-4|TRBV5-1
TGCGCCAGCAGCGTAAGGGGACTAGCGGGAGACTGGTACTTC
CASSVRGLAGDWYF
>TRBD2|-|TRBJ2-7|TRBV6-2/TRBV6-3
TGTGCCAGCACCGCGGAACGACTAGCTCCCGAGCAGTACTTC
CASTAERLAPEQYF
>-|-|TRBJ1-1|TRBV5-1
TGCGCCAGCAGCCGGGGACGGGCGATGAACACTGAAGCTTTCTTT
CASSRGRAMNTEAFF